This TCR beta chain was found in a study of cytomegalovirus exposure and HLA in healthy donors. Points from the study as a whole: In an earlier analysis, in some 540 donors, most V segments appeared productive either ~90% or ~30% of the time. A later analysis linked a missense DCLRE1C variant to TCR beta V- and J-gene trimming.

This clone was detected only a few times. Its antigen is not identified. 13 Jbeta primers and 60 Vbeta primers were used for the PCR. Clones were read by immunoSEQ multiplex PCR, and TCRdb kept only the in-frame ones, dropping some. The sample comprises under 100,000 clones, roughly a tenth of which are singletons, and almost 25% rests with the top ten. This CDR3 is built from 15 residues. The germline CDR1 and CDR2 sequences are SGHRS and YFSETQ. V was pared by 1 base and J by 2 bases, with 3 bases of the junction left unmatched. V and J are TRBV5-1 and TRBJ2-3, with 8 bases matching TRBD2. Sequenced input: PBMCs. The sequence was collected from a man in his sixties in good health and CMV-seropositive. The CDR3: CASSLPSGFTDTQYF. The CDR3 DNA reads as TGCGCCAGCAGCTTGCCTAGCGGGTTCACAGATACGCAGTATTTT.